In this sample, the clone carrying this T cell receptor (beta chain) turned up a few times. As yet, its antigen is unknown. MiXCR, applied by TCRdb to the 5' RACE reads, yields one record per CDR3 protein. The sample lists roughly 450,000 distinct CDR3 sequences; around a sixth were seen once. This specimen comes from a study of T-cell memory formation after mild COVID-19. Overall study: TCR clustering was largely donor specific. General study points: The study found balanced CD4/CD8 in clones contracting day 15 to 85 and a CD4+ lean in later expanders. The pre-infection memory compartment contained some responding clones, suggesting cross-reactive memory joined. A second wave of clones peaked on day 37, and their SARS-CoV-2 specificity went unconfirmed.

Per the germline V gene, CDR1 is DFQATT and CDR2 is SNEGSKA (reference sequence). This CDR3 is built from 15 residues. Trimming cost V 5 bases and J 2 bases; bases outside gene matches: 11. The chain recombines TRBV20-1 with TRBJ2-7; the match to TRBD1 covers 8 bases. This receptor was identified in an adult woman who had mild COVID-19 (a few samples of this study predate the infection). Cell type and time point are not known. Specimen: PBMCs or a T cell subset sorted from them (not recorded which). DNA of the CDR3: TGCAGTGCTCGGGGACCGGGACAGGCTACCTACGAGCAGTACTTC. Encoded protein: CSARGPGQATYEQYF.